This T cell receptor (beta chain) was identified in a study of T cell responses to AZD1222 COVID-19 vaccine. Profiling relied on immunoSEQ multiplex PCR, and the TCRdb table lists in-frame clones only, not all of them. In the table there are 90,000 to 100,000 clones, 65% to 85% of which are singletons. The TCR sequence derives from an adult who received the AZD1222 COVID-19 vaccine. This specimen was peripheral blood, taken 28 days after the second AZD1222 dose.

For the CDR3, the DNA is TGTGCCACCAGTGTAGGGCCCGGGGTGGGCGGAGCTTTCTTT. This translates into CATSVGPGVGGAFF. The chain carries TRBV24-1 and TRBJ1-1; no reliable D call. In germline, CDR1 is KGHDR, CDR2 SFDVKD. This CDR3 is 14 amino acids long. Trimming shortened V by 5 bases and J by 10 bases, and 19 bases separated the two germline ends.